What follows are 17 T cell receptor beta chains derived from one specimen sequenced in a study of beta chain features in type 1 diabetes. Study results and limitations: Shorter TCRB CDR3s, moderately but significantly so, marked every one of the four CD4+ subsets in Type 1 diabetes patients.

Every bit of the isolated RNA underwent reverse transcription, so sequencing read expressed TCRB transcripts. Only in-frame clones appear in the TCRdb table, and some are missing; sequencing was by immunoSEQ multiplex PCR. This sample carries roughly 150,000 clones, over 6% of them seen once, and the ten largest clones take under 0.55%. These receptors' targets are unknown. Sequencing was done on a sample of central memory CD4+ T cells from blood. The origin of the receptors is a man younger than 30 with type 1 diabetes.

CDR3: CASSPQGIDTEAFF. The DNA for the CDR3 is TGCGCCAGCAGCCCACAGGGAATCGACACTGAAGCTTTCTTT. The chain recombines TRBV5-1 with TRBJ1-1, with D possibly matching TRBD1 (6 bases). The CDR3 is 14 amino acids. Deletions cut 4 bases from V and 3 bases from J, with 13 bases between. CDR1 is SGHRS and CDR2 is YFSETQ in the germline V gene.

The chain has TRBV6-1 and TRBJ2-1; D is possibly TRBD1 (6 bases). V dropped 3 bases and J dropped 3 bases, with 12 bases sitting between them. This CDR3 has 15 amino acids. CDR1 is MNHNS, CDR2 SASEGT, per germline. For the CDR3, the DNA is TGTGCCAGCAGTGACCAGGGGACCCACTACAATGAGCAGTTCTTC. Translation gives CASSDQGTHYNEQFF.

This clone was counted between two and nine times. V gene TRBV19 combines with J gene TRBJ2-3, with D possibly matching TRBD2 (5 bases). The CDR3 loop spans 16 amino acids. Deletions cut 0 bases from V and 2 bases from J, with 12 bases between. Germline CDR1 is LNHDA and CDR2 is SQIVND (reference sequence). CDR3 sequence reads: CASSIDLRGFTDTQYF. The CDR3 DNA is TGTGCCAGTAGTATAGATCTTCGGGGATTCACAGATACGCAGTATTTT.

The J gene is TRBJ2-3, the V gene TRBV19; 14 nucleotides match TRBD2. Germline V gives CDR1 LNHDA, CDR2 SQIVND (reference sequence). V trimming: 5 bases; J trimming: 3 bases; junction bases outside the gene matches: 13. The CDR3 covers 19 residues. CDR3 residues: CASSPGTGTSGSWTDTQYF. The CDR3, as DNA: TGTGCCAGTAGTCCTGGTACCGGGACTAGCGGGAGTTGGACAGATACGCAGTATTTT. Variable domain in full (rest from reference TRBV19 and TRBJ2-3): DGGITQSPKYLFRKEGQNVTLSCEQNLNHDAMYWYRQDPGQGLRLIYYSQIVNDFQKGDIAEGYSVSREKKESFPLTVTSAQKNPTAFYLCASSPGTGTSGSWTDTQYFGPGTRLTVL.

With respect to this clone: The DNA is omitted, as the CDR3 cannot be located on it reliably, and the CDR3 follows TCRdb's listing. CDR3 amino acids: CASILAGMNTEAFF. V gene TRBV7-2 combines with J gene TRBJ1-1. The V gene's germline CDR1 is SGHTA and CDR2 FQGNSA. The CDR3 spans 14 amino acids, including both terminal residues.

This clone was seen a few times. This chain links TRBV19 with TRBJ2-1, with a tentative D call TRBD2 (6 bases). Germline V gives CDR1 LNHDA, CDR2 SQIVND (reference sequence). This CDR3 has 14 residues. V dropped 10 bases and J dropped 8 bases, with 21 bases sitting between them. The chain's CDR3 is CATSPGGTSYEQFF. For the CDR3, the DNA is TGTGCCACCTCCCCCGGAGGGACCAGTTATGAGCAGTTCTTC.

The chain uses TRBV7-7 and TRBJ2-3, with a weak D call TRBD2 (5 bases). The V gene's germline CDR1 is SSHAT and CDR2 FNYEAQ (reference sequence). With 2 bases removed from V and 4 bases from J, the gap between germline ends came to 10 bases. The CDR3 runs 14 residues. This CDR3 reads CASSLILDSDTQYF. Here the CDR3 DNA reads TGTGCCAGCAGCTTAATTTTGGACTCAGATACGCAGTATTTT.

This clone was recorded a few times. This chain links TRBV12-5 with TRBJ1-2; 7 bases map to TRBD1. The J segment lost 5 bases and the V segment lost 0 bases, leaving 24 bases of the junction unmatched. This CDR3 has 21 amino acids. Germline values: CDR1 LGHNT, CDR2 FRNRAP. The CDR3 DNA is TGTGCTAGTGGTTTGGTCCGACAGGGCGGTCTCATGATTGAGCACCAATATGGCTACACCTTC. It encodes CASGLVRQGGLMIEHQYGYTF.

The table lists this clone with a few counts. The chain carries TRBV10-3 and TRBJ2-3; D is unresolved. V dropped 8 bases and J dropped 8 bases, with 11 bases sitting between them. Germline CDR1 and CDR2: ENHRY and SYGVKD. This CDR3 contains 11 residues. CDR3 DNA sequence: TGTGCCATCGGCCCTTCTGCTACGCAGTATTTT. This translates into CAIGPSATQYF.

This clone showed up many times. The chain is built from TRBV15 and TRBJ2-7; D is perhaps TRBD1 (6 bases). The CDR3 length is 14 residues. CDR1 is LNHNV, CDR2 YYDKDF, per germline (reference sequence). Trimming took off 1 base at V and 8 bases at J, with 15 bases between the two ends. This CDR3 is CATSRVNRESQQYF. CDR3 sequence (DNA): TGTGCCACCAGCAGAGTAAACAGGGAATCTCAGCAGTACTTC.

The CDR3 DNA is TGTGCCTGGAGTGTACCTTACAAATCCTACGAGCAGTACTTC. Translation: CAWSVPYKSYEQYF. This chain uses TRBV30 with TRBJ2-7; D gene uncertain. Trimming took off 0 bases at V and 1 base at J, with 10 bases between the two ends. Germline CDR1 GTSNPN, CDR2 SVGIG (reference sequence). There are 14 residues in the CDR3.

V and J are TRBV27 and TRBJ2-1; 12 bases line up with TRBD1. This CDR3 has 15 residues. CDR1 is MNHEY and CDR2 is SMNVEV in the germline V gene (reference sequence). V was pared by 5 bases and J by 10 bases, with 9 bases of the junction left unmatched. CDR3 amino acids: CASSTGTGGSREQFF. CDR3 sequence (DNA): TGTGCCAGCAGTACCGGGACAGGGGGCTCCAGAGAGCAGTTCTTC.

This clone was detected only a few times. This chain's CDR3 is CASSLSGGAYNEQFF. CDR3 bases: TGTGCCAGCAGCTTAAGCGGGGGAGCTTACAATGAGCAGTTCTTC. The V call is TRBV7-2, the J call TRBJ2-1, with 8 bases aligning to TRBD2. Germline assignment: CDR1 SGHTA and CDR2 FQGNSA. V lost 2 bases, J lost 4 bases, and 4 bases stayed unmatched. CDR3 length equals 15 residues.

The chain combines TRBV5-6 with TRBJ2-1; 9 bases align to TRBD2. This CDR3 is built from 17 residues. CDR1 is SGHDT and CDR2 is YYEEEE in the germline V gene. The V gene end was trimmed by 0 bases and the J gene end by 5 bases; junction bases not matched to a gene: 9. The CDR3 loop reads CASSLVVGGGAHNEQFF. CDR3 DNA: TGTGCCAGCAGCTTGGTAGTCGGCGGGGGGGCCCACAATGAGCAGTTCTTC. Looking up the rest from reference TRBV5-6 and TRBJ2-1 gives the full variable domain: DAGVTQSPTHLIKTRGQQVTLRCSPKSGHDTVSWYQQALGQGPQFIFQYYEEEERQRGNFPDRFSGHQFPNYSSELNVNALLLGDSALYLCASSLVVGGGAHNEQFFGPGTRLTVL.

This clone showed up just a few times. CDR3 nucleotide sequence: TGTGCCAGCAGTTCGCCGGGACTAGCGGCAGATACGCAGTATTTT. Protein sequence: CASSSPGLAADTQYF. The chain is built from TRBV28 and TRBJ2-3; 11 nucleotides align to TRBD2. The length of the CDR3 is 15 residues. Germline values: CDR1 MDHEN, CDR2 SYDVKM. The junction had 4 bases not matched to a gene; V was cut back by 4 bases and J by 4 bases. The full variable domain, completed using reference TRBV28 and TRBJ2-3, is DVKVTQSSRYLVKRTGEKVFLECVQDMDHENMFWYRQDPGLGLRLIYFSYDVKMKEKGDIPEGYSVSREKKERFSLILESASTNQTSMYLCASSSPGLAADTQYFGPGTRLTVL.

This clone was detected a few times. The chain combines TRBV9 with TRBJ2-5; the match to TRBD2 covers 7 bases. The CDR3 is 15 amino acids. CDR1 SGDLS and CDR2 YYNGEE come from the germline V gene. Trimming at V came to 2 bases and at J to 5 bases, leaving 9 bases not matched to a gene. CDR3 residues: CASSVGGSSWETQYF. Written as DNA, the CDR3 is TGTGCCAGCAGCGTCGGCGGGAGTTCATGGGAGACCCAGTACTTC.

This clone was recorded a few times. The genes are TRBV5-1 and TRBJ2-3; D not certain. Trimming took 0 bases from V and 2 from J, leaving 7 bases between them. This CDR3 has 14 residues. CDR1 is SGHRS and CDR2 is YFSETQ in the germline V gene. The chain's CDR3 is CASSLALDTDTQYF. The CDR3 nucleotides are TGCGCCAGCAGCTTGGCGCTAGACACAGATACGCAGTATTTT.